The 28 T cell receptor beta chains given below trace back to one sample, sequenced in a study of OX40 agonist ivuxolimab in advanced cancers. Using immunoSEQ multiplex PCR, the repertoire was profiled, and TCRdb retains in-frame clones only, with some absent. The table lists some 62,000 clones, about 83% of them singletons. The starting material was CD4+ or CD8+ T cells sorted from blood, obtained in a trial of the OX40 agonist ivuxolimab. Receptor source: an adult with an advanced solid tumor such as melanoma, head and neck, liver or kidney cancer.

The V gene is TRBV7-2, the J gene TRBJ1-2; D gene unclear. The germline V gene encodes CDR1 SGHTA and CDR2 FQGNSA. The germline V and J ends were trimmed by 5 bases and 3 bases, with 10 bases remaining between them. The CDR3 has 13 amino acids. CDR3 nucleotide sequence: TGTGCCAGCAGCCCACGACGGGACTATGGCTACACCTTC. Its translation is CASSPRRDYGYTF.

The chain uses TRBV4-2 and TRBJ1-2; D call uncertain. This CDR3 has 14 amino acids. CDR1 is LGHNA and CDR2 is YNFKEQ in the germline V gene. The ends were cut back, 1 base at V and 3 bases at J, with 9 bases in the middle. DNA of the CDR3: TGTGCCAGCAGCCAAGCCCGGATAGACTATGGCTACACCTTC. Protein sequence: CASSQARIDYGYTF.

The rearrangement uses TRBV19 and TRBJ1-1, with unresolved D. The CDR3 covers 15 residues. V was shortened by 5 bases and J by 1 base, with 14 bases between the two germline ends. CDR1 is LNHDA, CDR2 SQIVND, per germline (reference sequence). As DNA, the CDR3 is TGTGCCAGTAGTGAGGTGGAATTTGGGAACACTGAAGCTTTCTTT. It translates to CASSEVEFGNTEAFF.

The chain carries TRBV5-4 and TRBJ2-5; 9 bases are shared with TRBD1. Unmatched junction bases numbered 11, after V lost 5 bases and J lost 6 bases. The germline V gene encodes CDR1 SGHNT and CDR2 YYREEE (reference sequence). This CDR3 is 15 amino acids long. The chain's CDR3 is CASRQQQGAAKTQYF. The CDR3 nucleotides are TGTGCCAGCAGGCAACAACAGGGGGCTGCCAAGACCCAGTACTTC.

The V call is TRBV19, the J call TRBJ2-7; 11 bases fit TRBD2. This CDR3 has 15 residues. V was clipped by 6 bases and J by 1 base; unmatched bases: 5. Germline V gene lookup returns CDR1 LNHDA and CDR2 SQIVND (reference sequence). CDR3 nucleotide sequence: TGTGCCAGTAGAGACCTAGCGGGGGGTTCCTACGAGCAGTACTTC. Translation: CASRDLAGGSYEQYF.

The CDR3 DNA reads as TGCGCCAGCAGCCAAGTTCTCGGAAACACCATATATTTT. Its protein product is CASSQVLGNTIYF. The chain joins TRBV4-3 to TRBJ1-3, with D uncertain. This CDR3 has 13 amino acids. Germline-derived CDR1 and CDR2 are LGHNA and YSLEER. V was clipped by 1 base and J by 4 bases, with 5 bases between them.

The CDR3 nucleotides read TGTGCCAGCAGTCCATGGGACATCATAGGGGAGCTGTTTTTT. It translates to CASSPWDIIGELFF. The chain carries TRBV27 and TRBJ2-2, with TRBD1 as a possible D gene (6 bases). This CDR3 is built from 14 residues. V lost 5 bases and J 8 bases, leaving 15 bases between the germline ends. Germline CDR1 MNHEY, CDR2 SMNVEV (reference sequence).

The chain carries TRBV5-1 and TRBJ2-3, with D tentatively TRBD2 (6 bases). This CDR3 region has 16 residues. Trimming took 1 base from V and 4 from J, leaving 16 bases between them. Germline V gives CDR1 SGHRS, CDR2 YFSETQ. Written as DNA, the CDR3 is TGCGCCAGCAGCTTGAGGGCCGTACCTAGCGCAGATACGCAGTATTTT. As protein: CASSLRAVPSADTQYF.

Only a few counts were recorded for this clone. The chain combines TRBV29-1 with TRBJ1-1; tentatively, D is TRBD1 (6 bases). The CDR3 is 12 residues long. V lost 7 bases to trimming and J lost 8 bases, with 17 bases between them. CDR1 is SQVTM, CDR2 ANQGSEA, per germline. The CDR3 is CSAPMGAHEAFF. The CDR3 region has the DNA TGCAGCGCCCCTATGGGGGCTCACGAAGCTTTCTTT.

The chain combines TRBV7-9 with TRBJ2-5; 10 bases are a match to TRBD1. The junction had 4 bases not matched to a gene; V was cut back by 5 bases and J by 4 bases. The CDR3 contains 14 residues. CDR1 is SEHNR, CDR2 FQNEAQ, per germline (reference sequence). Here the CDR3 reads CASSPRDRGETQYF. In nucleotides, the CDR3 is TGTGCCAGCAGCCCCCGGGACAGGGGAGAGACCCAGTACTTC.

The CDR3: CASSFQQDYGYTF. CDR3 nucleotides: TGTGCCAGCAGTTTTCAACAGGACTATGGCTACACCTTC. This chain connects TRBV27 to TRBJ1-2; a weak D match, TRBD1 (5 bases). The CDR3 contains 13 residues. Trimming took 3 bases from V and 3 from J, leaving 8 bases between them. The germline gives CDR1 MNHEY, CDR2 SMNVEV (reference sequence).

The rearrangement uses TRBV21-1 and TRBJ2-7. TRBV21-1 is a documented pseudogene. CDR3 size: 15 residues. The CDR3 coding sequence is TGTGCCACCTCGGGTCGACCGAGGGGCCCTTACGAGCAGTACTTC. It is translated as CATSGRPRGPYEQYF.

The chain uses TRBV7-9 and TRBJ1-5; D is uncertain. This CDR3 spans 16 amino acids. The V end was cut by 0 bases, the J end by 2 bases, with 11 bases between. Germline loops: CDR1 SEHNR, CDR2 FQNEAQ (reference sequence). The CDR3 is CASSLADRKGNQPQHF. The CDR3 nucleotides are TGTGCCAGCAGCTTAGCGGACCGAAAAGGCAATCAGCCCCAGCATTTT.

J is TRBJ2-7 and V is TRBV2; D is perhaps TRBD1 (6 bases). The CDR3 has 15 residues. The V and J ends lost 9 bases and 0 bases respectively, with 18 bases between them. CDR1 and CDR2 from the germline V gene are SNHLY and FYNNEI. CDR3 protein: CARGGGGLSSYEQYF. The CDR3, as DNA: TGTGCCAGGGGCGGTGGGGGCCTCAGCTCCTACGAGCAGTACTTC.

This clone occurred a few times. The chain carries TRBV7-2 and TRBJ1-1; the D is unclear. The length of the CDR3 is 13 residues. The germline CDR1 and CDR2 sequences are SGHTA and FQGNSA. Trimming stripped 3 bases from V and 0 bases from J, with 5 bases between. CDR3 amino acids: CASSFSLNTEAFF. In DNA, the CDR3 is TGTGCCAGCAGCTTTTCTCTGAACACTGAAGCTTTCTTT.

The chain is built from TRBV9 and TRBJ2-5; TRBD1 agrees at 7 bases. In germline, CDR1 is SGDLS, CDR2 YYNGEE. The CDR3 has 15 residues. J gave up 5 bases and V 4 bases, and 11 bases lay outside the gene matches. CDR3 in amino acids: CASSPRQGSVETQYF. Here the CDR3 DNA reads TGTGCCAGCAGCCCACGACAGGGATCTGTGGAGACCCAGTACTTC.

This clone has just one count. The J gene is TRBJ1-5, the V gene TRBV6-5; 9 nucleotides agree with TRBD1. V was pared by 5 bases and J by 4 bases, with 6 bases of the junction left unmatched. Looked up from germline, CDR1 is MNHEY and CDR2 is SVGAGI. This CDR3 is built from 15 residues. The CDR3: CASSPWDRANQPQHF. The CDR3 DNA reads as TGTGCCAGCAGTCCATGGGACAGGGCTAATCAGCCCCAGCATTTT.

This chain uses TRBV11-3 with TRBJ2-5; a weak D match, TRBD1 (6 bases). V lost 5 bases and J lost 0, with 10 bases in between. This CDR3 has 14 amino acids. CDR1 SGHNT and CDR2 YENEEA come from the germline V gene. The CDR3 sequence is CASSLGQHQETQYF. CDR3 DNA sequence: TGTGCCAGCAGCCTGGGACAACACCAAGAGACCCAGTACTTC.

The chain is built from TRBV4-1 and TRBJ1-6; D is unresolved. The V gene's germline CDR1 is MGHRA and CDR2 YSYEKL. The CDR3 loop spans 16 amino acids. V gave up 0 bases and J gave up 10 bases, with 16 bases separating them. The CDR3 DNA sequence: TGCGCCAGCAGCCAAGATAGGCCCTCAGGTCGGTCACCCCTCCACTTT. Its protein is CASSQDRPSGRSPLHF.

The V and J genes are TRBV18 and TRBJ1-1; TRBD1 might be the D (5 bases). CDR1 is KGHSH, CDR2 LQKENI, per germline. The CDR3 is made up of 12 amino acids. The V end lost 5 bases, the J end lost 5 bases, and 9 bases lay between the germline ends. CDR3 sequence reads: CASSITGTEAFF. The CDR3 DNA reads TGTGCCAGCTCAATTACAGGAACTGAAGCTTTCTTT. The whole variable domain, remainder taken from reference TRBV18 and TRBJ1-1, is NAGVMQNPRHLVRRRGQEARLRCSPMKGHSHVYWYRQLPEEGLKFMVYLQKENIIDESGMPKERFSAEFPKEGPSILRIQQVVRGDSAAYFCASSITGTEAFFGQGTRLTVV.

CDR3 sequence: CASSLSGLNTIYF. CDR3 bases: TGTGCCAGCAGCCTCTCAGGGTTAAACACCATATATTTT. The chain uses TRBV5-4 and TRBJ1-3; maybe TRBD1 (5 bases). Germline V lookup: CDR1 SGHNT, CDR2 YYREEE (reference sequence). V was clipped by 4 bases and J by 6 bases, with 11 bases between them. This CDR3 region has 13 residues. The full variable domain, rest sourced from reference TRBV5-4 and TRBJ1-3, is ETGVTQSPTHLIKTRGQQVTLRCSSQSGHNTVSWYQQALGQGPQFIFQYYREEENGRGNFPPRFSGLQFPNYSSELNVNALELDDSALYLCASSLSGLNTIYFGEGSWLTVV.

The rearrangement links TRBV10-3 to TRBJ1-6; the D is unclear. The V and J ends lost 3 bases and 14 bases respectively, with 14 bases between them. The germline gives CDR1 ENHRY, CDR2 SYGVKD. The CDR3 spans 13 residues. In DNA form, the CDR3 reads TGTGCCATCAGTGATGTTCGTCCGGGGTCCCTCCACTTT. It yields the protein CAISDVRPGSLHF.

V gene TRBV19 combines with J gene TRBJ1-5, with D perhaps TRBD1 (6 bases). This CDR3 has 15 residues. V was shortened by 2 bases and J by 3 bases, with 11 bases between the two germline ends. Germline loops: CDR1 LNHDA, CDR2 SQIVND (reference sequence). The CDR3 protein is CASSIKGGLNQPQHF. DNA of the CDR3: TGTGCCAGTAGTATAAAAGGGGGACTCAATCAGCCCCAGCATTTT.

The chain links TRBV10-3 to TRBJ2-4, with TRBD2 matching 12 bases. V lost 10 bases, J lost 5 bases, and 3 bases stayed unmatched. Germline V gene lookup returns CDR1 ENHRY and CDR2 SYGVKD. This CDR3 comprises 13 residues. The CDR3 loop reads CATRTSGENIQYF. CDR3 DNA: TGTGCCACGAGGACTAGCGGGGAAAACATTCAGTACTTC.

Details on this clone: The junction differs from germline at one of its ends, possibly a read error. This rearrangement joins TRBV7-9 to TRBJ1-2; D remains ambiguous. CDR1 is SEHNR and CDR2 is FQNEAQ in the germline V gene (reference sequence). CDR3 length: 13 amino acids. CDR3 amino acids: CASSRFGVGPRSF. The DNA of the CDR3 is TGTGCCAGCAGCCGCTTCGGAGTAGGACCCCGGTCGTTC.

This sequence joins TRBV27 and TRBJ2-5; 11 bases align to TRBD1. The V segment lost 2 bases and the J segment 5 bases; nucleotides outside the gene matches: 4. The CDR3 totals 15 residues. The germline CDR1 and CDR2 sequences are MNHEY and SMNVEV (reference sequence). CDR3 bases: TGTGCCAGCAGTTTAGGACAGGGGGCGCGGGAGACCCAGTACTTC. This encodes CASSLGQGARETQYF.

The V and J genes are TRBV5-6 and TRBJ1-1; 9 bases match TRBD1. CDR3 length: 16 amino acids. Germline-derived CDR1 and CDR2 are SGHDT and YYEEEE. With 2 bases clipped from V and 0 bases from J, the junction kept 5 bases outside the gene matches. The CDR3 spells CASSFGTGSLNTEAFF. The CDR3 DNA reads TGTGCCAGCAGCTTCGGGACAGGGTCCCTGAACACTGAAGCTTTCTTT.

This chain links TRBV9 with TRBJ1-1, with 10 positions matching TRBD1. The germline V gene encodes CDR1 SGDLS and CDR2 YYNGEE. This CDR3 has 14 residues. J gave up 5 bases and V 2 bases, and 3 bases lay outside the gene matches. CDR3 sequence (DNA): TGTGCCAGCAGCGTCGCGGGACAGGGGACTGAAGCTTTCTTT. Protein product: CASSVAGQGTEAFF.